This T cell receptor beta chain was sequenced for a study of T-cell reconstitution after alpha-beta-depleted transplantation in children. Overall study findings and caveats: High day-60 TCRbeta diversity in some patients came from surviving recipient T cells and thymic progenitors. Most T-cell counts and diversity one year after the transplant came from T cells that were newly produced.

Preparation of the TCRbeta library was carried out with unique molecular identifiers. From the PCR reads, TCRdb called clonotypes with MiXCR, one entry per CDR3 protein. The sample includes tens of thousands of distinct CDR3 sequences, roughly 4.9% seen only once; the top ten take approximately 19%. The sample holds many counts of this clonotype. What it recognizes is unknown. CDR1 and CDR2 (germline): GTSNPN, SVGIG (reference sequence). This CDR3 spans 14 amino acids. Trimming left V 0 bases short and J 4 bases short, with 12 bases between. The sequencing here drew on PBMCs, mostly from graft donor cells, taken 180 days after TCRalphabeta/CD19-depleted stem cell transplant. This receptor was obtained from a boy under three years old who had a stem cell transplant for acute myeloid leukemia, so the T cells may come from the graft donor. The V and J genes are TRBV30 and TRBJ1-2; a possible D gene is TRBD1 (6 bases). DNA of the CDR3: TGTGCCTGGAGTGTAGGGGGTATCGGCTATGGCTACACCTTC. This gives the protein CAWSVGGIGYGYTF.